Listed here is a single TCR beta chain. Its antigen is unidentified. These data originate in a study of cytomegalovirus exposure and HLA in healthy donors. Regarding the study as a whole: Sequencing had likely introduced a cluster of highly shared sequence variants as an artifact.

The CDR3 consists of 11 residues. Germline CDR1 is MDHEN and CDR2 is SYDVKM. V was cut by 7 bases and J by 12 bases, with 15 bases left in between. Researchers ran the PCR with 60 Vbeta and 13 Jbeta primers. TCRdb keeps only in-frame clones here, not all; method: immunoSEQ multiplex PCR. The table lists roughly 190,000 clones, around 77% of them singletons. The sequenced material came from PBMCs. The rearrangement uses TRBV28 and TRBJ1-2; unclear D gene. The clonotype originates from a woman under 40 in good health and CMV-seropositive. The CDR3 spells CASTSAGAHTF. Written as DNA, the CDR3 is TGTGCCAGCACCTCTGCCGGAGCGCACACCTTC.